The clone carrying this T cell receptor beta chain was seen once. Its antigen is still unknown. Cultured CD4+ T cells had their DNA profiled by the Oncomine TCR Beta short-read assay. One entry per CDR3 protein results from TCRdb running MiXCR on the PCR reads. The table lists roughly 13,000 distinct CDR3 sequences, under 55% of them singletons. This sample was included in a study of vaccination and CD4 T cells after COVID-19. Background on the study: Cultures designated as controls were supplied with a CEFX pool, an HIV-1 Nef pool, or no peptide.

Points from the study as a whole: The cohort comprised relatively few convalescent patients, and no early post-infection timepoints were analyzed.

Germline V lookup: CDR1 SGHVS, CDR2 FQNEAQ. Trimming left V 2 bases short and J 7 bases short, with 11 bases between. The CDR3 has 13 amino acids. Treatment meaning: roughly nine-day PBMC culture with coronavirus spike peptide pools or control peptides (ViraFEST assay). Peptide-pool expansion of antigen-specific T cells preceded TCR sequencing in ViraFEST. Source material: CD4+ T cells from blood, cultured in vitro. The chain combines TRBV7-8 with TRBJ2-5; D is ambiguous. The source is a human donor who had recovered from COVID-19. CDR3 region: CASSLSSMATQYF. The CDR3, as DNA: TGTGCCAGCAGCTTATCCAGCATGGCGACCCAGTACTTC.